The 8 T cell receptor beta chains listed next were all sequenced from one sample in a study of spatial heterogeneity in lung cancer. TCRdb passed the 5' RACE reads through MiXCR, listing each CDR3 protein once. Counted here are around 120,000 distinct CDR3 sequences, 10% to 15% occurring once; the ten biggest clones make up approximately 16%. Described time point: blood at routine non-recurrence follow-up after resection. Whole RNA, which was extracted from tumor, nontumor lung tissue or frozen PBMC, was sequenced without any cell sorting. Specimen: PBMCs, collected at follow-up. The origin of the receptors is a male donor with early-stage non-small cell lung cancer.

The genes are TRBV7-6 and TRBJ1-1; D possibly corresponds to TRBD1 (6 bases). Germline CDR1 and CDR2: SGHVS and FNYEAQ. The CDR3 is 15 amino acids. V gave up 5 bases and J gave up 4 bases, with 17 bases separating them. For the CDR3, the DNA is TGTGCCAGCAGCGTAAACACAGGGTGGGGCACTGAAGCTTTCTTT. It yields the protein CASSVNTGWGTEAFF.

This clonotype has just a few counts. This sequence joins TRBV19 and TRBJ2-2; 13 positions match TRBD2. The length of the CDR3 is 16 residues. V shed 5 bases, J shed 5 bases, and the junction held 5 bases outside the gene matches. Germline V lookup: CDR1 LNHDA, CDR2 SQIVND (reference sequence). The CDR3 loop is CASSLRTSGGTGELFF. Written as DNA, the CDR3 is TGTGCCAGTAGTTTGCGGACTAGCGGGGGAACCGGGGAGCTGTTTTTT. Together with reference TRBV19 and TRBJ2-2, the CDR3 gives the full variable domain: DGGITQSPKYLFRKEGQNVTLSCEQNLNHDAMYWYRQDPGQGLRLIYYSQIVNDFQKGDIAEGYSVSREKKESFPLTVTSAQKNPTAFYLCASSLRTSGGTGELFFGEGSRLTVL.

The gene calls are TRBV12-3 or TRBV12-4 and TRBJ2-2; 11 nucleotides match TRBD1. The CDR3 length is 15 residues. Losses at the gene ends were 2 bases for V and 6 bases for J; bases not matched to a gene: 2. CDR3 coding DNA: TGTGCCAGCAGTTTAAGGACAGGGGGCCCCGGGGAGCTGTTTTTT. As protein: CASSLRTGGPGELFF.

This clonotype was seen many times. The CDR3 nucleotides read TGCAGTGCTACAGGGGGCGATCAGCCCCAGCATTTT. Translation: CSATGGDQPQHF. The chain couples TRBV20-1 to TRBJ1-5, with TRBD1 identical over 8 bases. CDR3 length equals 12 residues. Germline CDR1 DFQATT, CDR2 SNEGSKA (reference sequence). Losses at the gene ends were 4 bases for V and 5 bases for J; bases not matched to a gene: 1.

The chain combines TRBV19 with TRBJ1-5; 7 nucleotides agree with TRBD1. With 5 bases clipped from V and 3 bases from J, the junction kept 4 bases outside the gene matches. Germline CDR1 is LNHDA and CDR2 is SQIVND (reference sequence). CDR3 length: 14 residues. This CDR3 reads CASSLQGNNQPQHF. CDR3 nucleotide sequence: TGTGCCAGTAGTTTACAGGGGAACAATCAGCCCCAGCATTTT.

The CDR3: CASSLVLGKGNEQFF. The DNA of the CDR3 is TGCGCCAGCAGCTTGGTTCTGGGTAAGGGCAATGAGCAGTTCTTC. The J gene is TRBJ2-1, the V gene TRBV5-1; D is undetermined. With 0 bases removed from V and 6 bases from J, the gap between germline ends came to 13 bases. CDR3 size: 15 residues. From germline, CDR1 is SGHRS and CDR2 YFSETQ.

Comments on this clonotype: A much more abundant neighbour one base away suggests this may be a read error. This chain uses TRBV2 with TRBJ2-1; D is possibly TRBD1 (5 bases). From germline, CDR1 is SNHLY and CDR2 FYNNEI. Between the trimmed V and J ends, which lost 0 bases and 9 bases, there was a span of 15 bases. The CDR3 consists of 15 residues. CDR3 residues: CASSEALGRASEQFF. The DNA for the CDR3 is TGTGCCAGCAGTGAAGCGCTTGGCAGGGCCAGTGAGCAGTTCTTC.

This clonotype was observed a few times. The chain couples TRBV20-1 to TRBJ2-7; a weak D match, TRBD1 (6 bases). The germline V gene has CDR1 DFQATT and CDR2 SNEGSKA (reference sequence). The CDR3 has 13 residues. The ends were cut back, 6 bases at V and 2 bases at J, with 14 bases in the middle. The CDR3 loop is CSASVQGTYEQYF. DNA for the CDR3: TGCAGTGCAAGCGTCCAGGGGACCTACGAGCAGTACTTC.